There are a few counts of the clone carrying this T cell receptor (beta chain). Method: immunoSEQ multiplex PCR; TCRdb's copy keeps in-frame clones and lacks some. Of fewer than 75,000 clones in the sample, 88% were seen once. The data derive from a study of OX40 agonist ivuxolimab in advanced cancers. Germline V gives CDR1 SGHDN, CDR2 FVKESK. The CDR3 consists of 16 residues. The V gene lost 0 bases and the J gene lost 0 bases, with 11 bases spanning the gap. This rearrangement joins TRBV14 to TRBJ1-1; no definite D call. This TCR derives from an adult with an advanced solid tumor such as melanoma, head and neck, liver or kidney cancer. The sample consisted of CD4+ or CD8+ T cells sorted from blood, taken in a trial of the OX40 agonist ivuxolimab. The CDR3 DNA follows: TGTGCCAGCAGCCAAGAGGGCTGGAGTATGAACACTGAAGCTTTCTTT. Encoded protein: CASSQEGWSMNTEAFF.